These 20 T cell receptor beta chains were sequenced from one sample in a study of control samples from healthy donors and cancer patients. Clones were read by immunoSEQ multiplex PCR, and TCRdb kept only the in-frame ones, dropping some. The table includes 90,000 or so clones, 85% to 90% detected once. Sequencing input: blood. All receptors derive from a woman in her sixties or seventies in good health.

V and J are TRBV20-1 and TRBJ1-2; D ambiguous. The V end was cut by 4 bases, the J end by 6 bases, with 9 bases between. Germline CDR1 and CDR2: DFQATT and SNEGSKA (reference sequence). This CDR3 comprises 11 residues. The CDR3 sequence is CSANVRDGYTF. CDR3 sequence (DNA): TGCAGTGCTAATGTGAGGGATGGCTACACCTTC.

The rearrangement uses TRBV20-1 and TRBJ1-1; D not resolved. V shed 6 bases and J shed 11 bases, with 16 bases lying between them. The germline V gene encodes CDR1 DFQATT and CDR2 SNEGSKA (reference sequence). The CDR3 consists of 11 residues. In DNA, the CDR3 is TGCAGTGCCAAAGACAAAAGCTGGGCTTTCTTT. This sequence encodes CSAKDKSWAFF.

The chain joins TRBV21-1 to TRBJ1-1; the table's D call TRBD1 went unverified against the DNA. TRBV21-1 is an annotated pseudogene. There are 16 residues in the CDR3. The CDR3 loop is CASSKERTGQNSEAFF. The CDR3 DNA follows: TGTGCCAGCAGCAAAGAGCGGACAGGCCAAAATTCTGAAGCTTTCTTT.

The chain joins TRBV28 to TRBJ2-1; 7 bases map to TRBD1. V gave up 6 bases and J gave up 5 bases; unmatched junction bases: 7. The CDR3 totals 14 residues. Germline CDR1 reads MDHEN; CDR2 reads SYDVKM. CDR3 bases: TGTGCCAGCAGCCGTTCCGACAGGGACAATGAGCAGTTCTTC. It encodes CASSRSDRDNEQFF.

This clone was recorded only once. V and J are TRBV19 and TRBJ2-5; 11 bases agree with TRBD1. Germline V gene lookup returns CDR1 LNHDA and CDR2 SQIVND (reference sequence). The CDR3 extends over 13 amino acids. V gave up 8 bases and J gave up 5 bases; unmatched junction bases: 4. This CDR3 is CASGQGAVETQYF. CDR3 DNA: TGTGCCAGTGGACAGGGGGCTGTGGAGACCCAGTACTTC.

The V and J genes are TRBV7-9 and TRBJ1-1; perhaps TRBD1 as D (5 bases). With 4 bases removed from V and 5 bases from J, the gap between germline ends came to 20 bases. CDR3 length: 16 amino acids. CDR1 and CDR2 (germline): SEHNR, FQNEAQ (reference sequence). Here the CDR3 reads CASSSNPRRGETEAFF. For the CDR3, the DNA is TGTGCCAGCAGCTCGAACCCCAGGCGGGGCGAGACTGAAGCTTTCTTT.

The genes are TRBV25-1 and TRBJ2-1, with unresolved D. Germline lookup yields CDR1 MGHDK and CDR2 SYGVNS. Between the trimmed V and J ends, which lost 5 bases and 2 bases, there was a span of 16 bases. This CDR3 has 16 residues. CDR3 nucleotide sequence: TGTGCCAGCAGTACAAGTACTGGACGGCCCTACAATGAGCAGTTCTTC. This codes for CASSTSTGRPYNEQFF.

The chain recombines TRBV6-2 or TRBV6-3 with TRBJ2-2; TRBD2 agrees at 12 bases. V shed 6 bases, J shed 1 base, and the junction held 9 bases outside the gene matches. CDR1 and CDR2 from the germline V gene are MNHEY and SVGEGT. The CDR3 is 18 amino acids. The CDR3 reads CASSRRLAGELNTGELFF. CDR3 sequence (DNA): TGTGCCAGCAGCCGAAGACTAGCGGGAGAGCTGAACACCGGGGAGCTGTTTTTT.

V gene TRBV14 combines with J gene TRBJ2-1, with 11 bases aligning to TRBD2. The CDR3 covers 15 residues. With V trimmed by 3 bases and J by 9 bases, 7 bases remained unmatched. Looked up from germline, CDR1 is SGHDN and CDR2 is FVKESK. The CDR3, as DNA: TGTGCCAGCAGCCATCTCGTACTAGCGGGGGTTGAGCAGTTCTTC. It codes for CASSHLVLAGVEQFF.

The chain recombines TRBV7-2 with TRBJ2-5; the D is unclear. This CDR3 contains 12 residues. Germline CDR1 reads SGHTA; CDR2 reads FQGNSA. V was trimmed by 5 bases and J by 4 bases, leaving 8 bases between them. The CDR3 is CASSRGPETQYF. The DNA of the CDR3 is TGTGCCAGCAGCCGAGGACCAGAGACCCAGTACTTC.

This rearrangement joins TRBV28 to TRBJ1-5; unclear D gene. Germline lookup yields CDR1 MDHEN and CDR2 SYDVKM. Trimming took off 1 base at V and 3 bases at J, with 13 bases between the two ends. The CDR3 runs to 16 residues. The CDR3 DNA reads TGTGCCAGCAGTTTATTCCGGTCAGCTAACAATCAGCCCCAGCATTTT. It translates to CASSLFRSANNQPQHF.

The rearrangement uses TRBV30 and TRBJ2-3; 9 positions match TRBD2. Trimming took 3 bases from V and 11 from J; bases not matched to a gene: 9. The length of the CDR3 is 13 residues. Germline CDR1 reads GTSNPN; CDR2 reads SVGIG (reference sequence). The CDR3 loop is CAWRAGGASGQYF. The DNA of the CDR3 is TGTGCCTGGAGGGCGGGAGGGGCTTCAGGGCAGTATTTT.

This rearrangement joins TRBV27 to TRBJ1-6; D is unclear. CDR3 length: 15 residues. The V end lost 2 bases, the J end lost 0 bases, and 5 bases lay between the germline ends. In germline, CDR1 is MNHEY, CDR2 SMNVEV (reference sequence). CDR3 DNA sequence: TGTGCCAGCAGTTTAGGGCTCTCCTATAATTCACCCCTCCACTTT. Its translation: CASSLGLSYNSPLHF.

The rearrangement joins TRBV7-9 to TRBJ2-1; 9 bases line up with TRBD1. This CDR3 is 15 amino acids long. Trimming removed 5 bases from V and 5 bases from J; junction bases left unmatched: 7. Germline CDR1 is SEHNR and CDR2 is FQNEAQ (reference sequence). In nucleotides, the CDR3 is TGTGCCAGCAGCCTATGGGGACAGGGTGACAATGAGCAGTTCTTC. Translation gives CASSLWGQGDNEQFF. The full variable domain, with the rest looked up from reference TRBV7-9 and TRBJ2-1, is DTGVSQNPRHKITKRGQNVTFRCDPISEHNRLYWYRQTLGQGPEFLTYFQNEAQLEKSRLLSDRFSAERPKGSFSTLEIQRTEQGDSAMYLCASSLWGQGDNEQFFGPGTRLTVL.

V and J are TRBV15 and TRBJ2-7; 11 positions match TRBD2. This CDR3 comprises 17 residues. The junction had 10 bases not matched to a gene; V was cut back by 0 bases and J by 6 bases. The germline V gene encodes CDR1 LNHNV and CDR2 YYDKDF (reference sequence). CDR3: CATSRDLTSGSYGEQYF. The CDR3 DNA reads TGTGCCACCAGCAGAGATCTTACTAGCGGGAGTTATGGCGAGCAGTACTTC.

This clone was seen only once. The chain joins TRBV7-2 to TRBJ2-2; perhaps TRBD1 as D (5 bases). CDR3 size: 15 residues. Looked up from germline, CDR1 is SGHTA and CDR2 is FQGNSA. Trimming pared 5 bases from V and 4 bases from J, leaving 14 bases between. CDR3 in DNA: TGTGCCAGCAGCGACCAGGGATATAGCACCGGGGAGCTGTTTTTT. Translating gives CASSDQGYSTGELFF.

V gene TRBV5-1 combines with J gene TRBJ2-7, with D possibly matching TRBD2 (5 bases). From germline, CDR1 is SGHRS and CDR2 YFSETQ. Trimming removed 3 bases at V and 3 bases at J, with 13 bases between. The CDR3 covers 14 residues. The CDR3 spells CASSSRRDSYEQYF. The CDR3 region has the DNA TGCGCCAGCAGCTCTAGACGGGATAGCTACGAGCAGTACTTC. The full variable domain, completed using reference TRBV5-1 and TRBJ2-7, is KAGVTQTPRYLIKTRGQQVTLSCSPISGHRSVSWYQQTPGQGLQFLFEYFSETQRNKGNFPGRFSGRQFSNSRSEMNVSTLELGDSALYLCASSSRRDSYEQYFGPGTRLTVT.

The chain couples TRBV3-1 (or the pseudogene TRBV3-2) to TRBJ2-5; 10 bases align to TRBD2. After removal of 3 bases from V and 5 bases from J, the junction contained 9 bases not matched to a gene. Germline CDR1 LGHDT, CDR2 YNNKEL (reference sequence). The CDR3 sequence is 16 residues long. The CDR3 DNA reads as TGTGCCAGCAGCCATGGGCTAGCGGGAGTAGGGGAGACCCAGTACTTC. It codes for CASSHGLAGVGETQYF.

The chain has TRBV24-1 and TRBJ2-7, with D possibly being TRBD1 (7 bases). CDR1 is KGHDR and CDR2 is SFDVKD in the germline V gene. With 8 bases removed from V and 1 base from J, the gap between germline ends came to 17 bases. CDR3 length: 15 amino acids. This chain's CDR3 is CATTAPGGTSYEQYF. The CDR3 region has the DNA TGTGCCACCACCGCCCCAGGGGGGACATCCTACGAGCAGTACTTC.

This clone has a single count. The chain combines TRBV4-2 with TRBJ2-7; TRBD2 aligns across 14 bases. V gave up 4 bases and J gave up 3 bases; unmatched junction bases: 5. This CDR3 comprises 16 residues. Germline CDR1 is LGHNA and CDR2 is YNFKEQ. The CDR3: CASSPLGTSGGYEQYF. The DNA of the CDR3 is TGTGCCAGCAGCCCCCTCGGGACTAGCGGGGGCTACGAGCAGTACTTC.